The clone carrying this T cell receptor (beta chain) was found a few times. At one end, the junction sequence differs from germline, possibly due to a read error. The sample originates from a study of human T cells and chemical hapten exposure. For the study at large: Donors were sensitized with 2% DPC on the upper inner arm. A mostly female patient group had alopecia areata, totalis or universalis.

TCRdb independently ran MiXCR on the RACE reads; one entry per CDR3 protein. Here the sample spans 65,000 to 85,000 distinct CDR3 sequences, about a tenth being singletons. The CDR3 consists of 14 residues. CDR1 and CDR2 from the germline V gene are SSHAT and FNYEAQ (reference sequence). Documented time point: patch test 1, 2 weeks after DPC sensitization. Regarding treatment: therapeutic diphenylcyclopropenone sensitization with weekly scalp DPC. This chain links TRBV7-7 with TRBJ2-3, with D perhaps TRBD1 (6 bases). The receptor was derived from a woman aged 45-60 years with alopecia areata. Some clones in this sample may be carry-over from other donors' samples. The material sequenced was whole blood, taken in connection with sensitization to the hapten diphenylcyclopropenone (DPC). Here the CDR3 reads CASSYDRNTDTQYF. CDR3 DNA sequence: TGTGCTAGCAGCTACGACAGGAACACAGATACGCAGTATTTT.